The next 32 T cell receptor beta chains were all read from a single sample in a study of cytomegalovirus exposure and HLA in healthy donors. 60 Vbeta and 13 Jbeta primers were used in PCR. TCRdb's table, derived via immunoSEQ multiplex PCR, lists solely in-frame clones and lacks some. The table includes 100,000 to 150,000 clones, 80% to 90% detected once. Sequencing was performed on PBMCs. Receptors were obtained from a male donor in good health and CMV-seropositive.

The rearrangement links TRBV6-5 to TRBJ2-7; 7 nucleotides match TRBD2. The CDR3 is 15 residues long. Germline V gives CDR1 MNHEY, CDR2 SVGAGI. The V gene end was trimmed by 0 bases and the J gene end by 2 bases; junction bases not matched to a gene: 4. This CDR3 reads CASSYSGTKPYEQYF. DNA of the CDR3: TGTGCCAGCAGTTACTCCGGGACTAAACCCTACGAGCAGTACTTC.

The sample holds a few counts of this clone. This chain links TRBV4-2 with TRBJ2-1; 7 nucleotides line up with TRBD1. The CDR3 totals 17 residues. The V segment lost 0 bases and the J segment 8 bases; nucleotides outside the gene matches: 13. Germline V gene data show CDR1 as LGHNA and CDR2 as YNFKEQ. Here the CDR3 reads CASSQDRGRSSGYEQFF. CDR3 coding DNA: TGTGCCAGCAGCCAAGATAGGGGGCGCTCCTCGGGGTATGAGCAGTTCTTC.

The rearrangement joins TRBV10-2 to TRBJ2-2; TRBD2 matches 9 bases. The CDR3 covers 16 residues. Per the germline V gene, CDR1 is WSHSY and CDR2 is SAAADI. The ends lost 3 bases at V and 5 bases at J; junction bases unmatched: 7. CDR3 amino acids: CASSDGGRARTGELFF. CDR3 bases: TGCGCCAGCAGTGACGGCGGGAGGGCCCGAACCGGGGAGCTGTTTTTT.

The V call is TRBV29-1, the J call TRBJ2-7; weak D call: TRBD1 (6 bases). The CDR3 loop spans 13 amino acids. Germline CDR1 SQVTM, CDR2 ANQGSEA. Trimming shortened V by 5 bases and J by 3 bases, and 14 bases separated the two germline ends. The CDR3: CSVRGWTDYEQYF. For the CDR3, the DNA is TGCAGCGTTAGGGGGTGGACTGACTACGAGCAGTACTTC.

This clone was found once. The rearrangement uses TRBV18 and TRBJ2-1; 10 positions match TRBD1. CDR1 and CDR2 (germline): KGHSH, LQKENI. The CDR3 length is 14 residues. J was trimmed by 8 bases and V by 2 bases; bases with no gene match: 3. The DNA for the CDR3 is TGTGCCAGCTCACCAATGACAGGGGGCGATGAGCAGTTCTTC. Its translation is CASSPMTGGDEQFF.

J is TRBJ1-5 and V is TRBV7-9; D may be TRBD1 (6 bases). Trimming took 1 base from V and 7 from J, leaving 11 bases between them. The CDR3 consists of 14 residues. CDR1 and CDR2 (germline): SEHNR, FQNEAQ (reference sequence). CDR3 bases: TGTGCCAGCAGCTTAGGGACAGTGATGCAGCCCCAGCATTTT. Its translation: CASSLGTVMQPQHF. The variable domain in full, with the rest retrieved from reference TRBV7-9 and TRBJ1-5, is DTGVSQNPRHKITKRGQNVTFRCDPISEHNRLYWYRQTLGQGPEFLTYFQNEAQLEKSRLLSDRFSAERPKGSFSTLEIQRTEQGDSAMYLCASSLGTVMQPQHFGDGTRLSIL.

The rearrangement uses TRBV21-1 and TRBJ2-5; TRBD2 is the table's D call and was not checked against the DNA. TRBV21-1 is reported as a pseudogene. The CDR3 sequence is 16 residues long. CDR3 residues: CASSNGASGPLGTQYF. The DNA for the CDR3 is TGTGCCAGCAGCAACGGGGCTAGCGGGCCCCTTGGGACCCAGTACTTC.

This rearrangement joins TRBV2 to TRBJ1-2; TRBD1 might be the D (6 bases). CDR1 is SNHLY, CDR2 FYNNEI, per germline. The V end was cut by 3 bases, the J end by 7 bases, with 15 bases between. The CDR3 totals 14 residues. The CDR3 protein is CASSDLRGKGGYTF. The CDR3 DNA reads as TGTGCCAGCAGTGACCTCAGGGGAAAGGGTGGCTACACCTTC.

The chain employs TRBV5-1 and TRBJ1-3; D not resolved. The germline V gene encodes CDR1 SGHRS and CDR2 YFSETQ. Trimming shortened V by 3 bases and J by 2 bases, and 12 bases separated the two germline ends. This CDR3 has 15 amino acids. The chain's CDR3 is CASSSLPQAGNTIYF. The CDR3 DNA reads as TGCGCCAGCAGCTCTCTACCCCAGGCTGGAAACACCATATATTTT.

With respect to this clone: This likely comes from a read error, as the CDR3 has no conserved phenylalanine or tryptophan at its end. Because the CDR3's place on the DNA is in doubt, the DNA is left out and the CDR3 is given as listed by TCRdb. CDR3 amino acids: CASSLGTGA. V gene TRBV5-1 combines with J gene TRBJ1-2; the DNA was not used to check the table's D call, TRBD1. Termini included, the CDR3 measures 9 amino acids. Germline V gene data show CDR1 as SGHRS and CDR2 as YFSETQ.

The chain combines TRBV27 with TRBJ2-1; 8 bases match TRBD1. Trimming took 0 bases from V and 5 from J; bases not matched to a gene: 6. CDR1 is MNHEY, CDR2 SMNVEV, per germline (reference sequence). This CDR3 region has 16 residues. The CDR3 spells CASSLSPGGANNEQFF. For the CDR3, the DNA is TGTGCCAGCAGTTTATCACCAGGGGGCGCGAACAATGAGCAGTTCTTC.

The CDR3 DNA sequence: TGTGCCAGTACCAGAGACAGGGCGGCTGGAAACACCATATATTTT. This gives the protein CASTRDRAAGNTIYF. The chain has TRBV19 and TRBJ1-3; 7 positions agree with TRBD1. Trimming cost V 7 bases and J 2 bases; bases outside gene matches: 8. CDR3 size: 15 residues. Per the germline V gene, CDR1 is LNHDA and CDR2 is SQIVND (reference sequence).

The chain links TRBV7-9 to TRBJ2-1, with 13 bases aligning to TRBD2. CDR1 and CDR2 (germline): SEHNR, FQNEAQ (reference sequence). The CDR3 is 18 amino acids. The ends lost 5 bases at V and 0 bases at J; junction bases unmatched: 7. This CDR3 is CASSPSRLAGGSYNEQFF. The CDR3 DNA reads as TGTGCCAGCAGCCCCTCCAGACTAGCGGGAGGCTCCTACAATGAGCAGTTCTTC.

This sequence joins TRBV13 and TRBJ2-5; 8 nucleotides line up with TRBD2. The J call may be wrong; the DNA end is better matched by TRBJ2-7. Germline CDR1 is PRHDT and CDR2 is FYEKMQ (reference sequence). The CDR3 totals 14 residues. The CDR3 bases are TGTGCCAGCAGCTTAAGCGGGAGTCTATACGAGCAGTACTTC. Its translation is CASSLSGSLYEQYF.

There are a few counts of this clone. This rearrangement joins TRBV19 to TRBJ2-1; 7 bases line up with TRBD2. CDR3 length: 14 amino acids. CDR1 is LNHDA, CDR2 SQIVND, per germline (reference sequence). Losses at the gene ends were 5 bases for V and 1 base for J; bases not matched to a gene: 2. CDR3 nucleotide sequence: TGTGCCAGTAGTCGGACTAGATCCTACAATGAGCAGTTCTTC. The encoded protein is CASSRTRSYNEQFF. The complete variable domain, with remaining parts taken from reference TRBV19 and TRBJ2-1, reads DGGITQSPKYLFRKEGQNVTLSCEQNLNHDAMYWYRQDPGQGLRLIYYSQIVNDFQKGDIAEGYSVSREKKESFPLTVTSAQKNPTAFYLCASSRTRSYNEQFFGPGTRLTVL.

This clone was seen more than once but under ten times. This rearrangement joins TRBV28 to TRBJ2-5, with 13 bases lining up with TRBD2. The CDR3 has 15 residues. Looked up from germline, CDR1 is MDHEN and CDR2 is SYDVKM. The ends lost 9 bases at V and 5 bases at J; junction bases unmatched: 9. The CDR3 region is CASSLAGGPGETQYF. CDR3 nucleotides: TGTGCCAGTTCACTAGCGGGAGGGCCGGGGGAGACCCAGTACTTC.

The rearrangement joins TRBV29-1 to TRBJ2-7; 9 bases match TRBD1. The V gene end was trimmed by 7 bases and the J gene end by 5 bases; junction bases not matched to a gene: 3. Per germline, CDR1 SQVTM and CDR2 ANQGSEA. The CDR3 covers 11 residues. The DNA of the CDR3 is TGCAGCGGGGGACAGGGAAACGAGCAGTACTTC. It yields the protein CSGGQGNEQYF.

The V and J genes are TRBV9 and TRBJ2-6; D is possibly TRBD2 (6 bases). This CDR3 is 17 amino acids long. V was pared by 6 bases and J by 2 bases, with 18 bases between. Germline V gene data show CDR1 as SGDLS and CDR2 as YYNGEE. The CDR3 region has the DNA TGTGCCAGCACCGGCGGGCGGGACCCGGCTGGGGCCAACGTCCTGACTTTC. The encoded protein is CASTGGRDPAGANVLTF.

The V gene is TRBV7-3, the J gene TRBJ2-1; 8 nucleotides align to TRBD2. Germline-derived CDR1 and CDR2 are SGHTA and FQGTGA. V gave up 3 bases and J gave up 5 bases; unmatched junction bases: 9. This CDR3 contains 16 residues. The CDR3 sequence: CASSLKERELDNEQFF. The DNA of the CDR3 is TGTGCCAGCAGCTTGAAGGAGCGGGAGCTCGACAATGAGCAGTTCTTC.

The genes are TRBV7-9 and TRBJ2-7; the match to TRBD1 covers 7 bases. CDR1 and CDR2 (germline): SEHNR, FQNEAQ (reference sequence). The CDR3 has 16 residues. J was trimmed by 1 base and V by 0 bases; bases with no gene match: 6. The CDR3 DNA is TGTGCCAGCAGCTTAGCTGCAGGGGGAGATTCCTACGAGCAGTACTTC. Its translation: CASSLAAGGDSYEQYF.

This chain uses TRBV19 with TRBJ2-3, with D tentatively TRBD1 (7 bases). The V end lost 3 bases, the J end lost 0 bases, and 10 bases lay between the germline ends. CDR3 length: 15 residues. Germline V CDR1 and CDR2: LNHDA, SQIVND (reference sequence). The CDR3 DNA reads TGTGCCAGTAGTATCCCAGGGGGGAGCACAGATACGCAGTATTTT. This sequence encodes CASSIPGGSTDTQYF.

V and J are TRBV5-1 and TRBJ2-7, with 8 bases matching TRBD2. With V trimmed by 5 bases and J by 1 base, 8 bases remained unmatched. This CDR3 has 15 residues. Germline V CDR1 and CDR2: SGHRS, YFSETQ. Written as DNA, the CDR3 is TGCGCCAGCAGGGTTGTAGCGGGAAAATCCTACGAGCAGTACTTC. Protein product: CASRVVAGKSYEQYF.

V and J are TRBV5-8 and TRBJ2-1; possibly TRBD1 for D (5 bases). Germline CDR1 SGHTS, CDR2 YDEGEE. V was pared by 8 bases and J by 10 bases, with 22 bases between. CDR3 length equals 14 residues. The CDR3 DNA reads as TGTGCCAGTAGAAGGGGTCCCGTTTTTGAGGAGCAGTTCTTC. This translates into CASRRGPVFEEQFF.

The rearrangement uses TRBV28 and TRBJ2-2; TRBD2 agrees at 13 bases. Germline V lookup: CDR1 MDHEN, CDR2 SYDVKM. CDR3 size: 15 residues. Trimming removed 10 bases from V and 8 bases from J; junction bases left unmatched: 10. CDR3 amino acids: CATKGLAGVIGELFF. The CDR3 DNA sequence: TGTGCCACCAAAGGACTAGCGGGAGTAATAGGGGAGCTGTTTTTT.

For this clone: Compared with germline, one end of the junction differs, possibly owing to a read error. The chain uses TRBV7-9 and TRBJ2-1; a weak D match, TRBD2 (5 bases). From germline, CDR1 is SEHNR and CDR2 FQNEAQ (reference sequence). The CDR3 has 14 amino acids. The CDR3 is CSSSPRGWAYEQFF. The CDR3 nucleotides are TGTTCCAGCAGCCCCCGAGGGTGGGCCTATGAGCAGTTCTTC.

For this clone: Other DNA variants within this sample encode the same CDR3. The gene calls are TRBV28 and TRBJ1-2, with D possibly matching TRBD1 (6 bases). Germline CDR1 MDHEN, CDR2 SYDVKM. The V end was cut by 2 bases, the J end by 6 bases, with 7 bases between. CDR3 length equals 12 residues. The CDR3 region has the DNA TGTGCCAGCAGTTTACAGGGGAATGGCTACACCTTC. Its protein is CASSLQGNGYTF.

This clone was recorded once. This CDR3 is also generated by other DNA sequences in the sample. CDR3 sequence: CASSVAGEFYPYEQYF. The CDR3 bases are TGTGCCAGCAGCGTAGCTGGGGAGTTCTATCCCTACGAGCAGTACTTC. The chain joins TRBV9 to TRBJ2-7, with a possible D match to TRBD2 (5 bases). In germline, CDR1 is SGDLS, CDR2 YYNGEE. The CDR3 has 16 amino acids. V lost 0 bases and J lost 2, with 15 bases in between.

The rearrangement joins TRBV27 to TRBJ2-3; D gene unclear. The ends were cut back, 8 bases at V and 1 base at J, with 16 bases in the middle. The CDR3 spans 15 residues. The germline V gene encodes CDR1 MNHEY and CDR2 SMNVEV (reference sequence). CDR3 sequence reads: CASDPPNVRTDTQYF. The DNA for the CDR3 is TGTGCCAGCGATCCCCCTAATGTCCGCACAGATACGCAGTATTTT.

The chain carries TRBV12-5 and TRBJ2-5, with TRBD2 identical over 10 bases. The V gene's germline CDR1 is LGHNT and CDR2 FRNRAP. J was trimmed by 2 bases and V by 7 bases; bases with no gene match: 4. The CDR3 spans 14 residues. CDR3 residues: CASASTSGQETQYF. The CDR3 DNA reads TGTGCTAGTGCCTCGACTAGCGGGCAAGAGACCCAGTACTTC.

The V gene is TRBV28, the J gene TRBJ2-3; no definite D call. Germline CDR1 MDHEN, CDR2 SYDVKM. V was clipped by 4 bases and J by 1 base, with 12 bases between them. The CDR3 extends over 15 amino acids. The CDR3 nucleotides read TGTGCCAGCAGTTCCTCGAGCGTCGGCACAGATACGCAGTATTTT. It yields the protein CASSSSSVGTDTQYF.

The chain couples TRBV28 to TRBJ2-2; a weak D match, TRBD1 (5 bases). From germline, CDR1 is MDHEN and CDR2 SYDVKM. The CDR3 has 15 residues. The germline V and J ends were trimmed by 4 bases and 2 bases, with 11 bases remaining between them. The CDR3 here is CASSYPDRNTGELFF. In nucleotides, the CDR3 is TGTGCCAGCAGTTACCCCGACAGAAACACCGGGGAGCTGTTTTTT. Drawing the rest from reference TRBV28 and TRBJ2-2, the complete variable domain is DVKVTQSSRYLVKRTGEKVFLECVQDMDHENMFWYRQDPGLGLRLIYFSYDVKMKEKGDIPEGYSVSREKKERFSLILESASTNQTSMYLCASSYPDRNTGELFFGEGSRLTVL.

This rearrangement joins TRBV9 to TRBJ2-1, with D maybe TRBD1 (5 bases). The V gene's germline CDR1 is SGDLS and CDR2 YYNGEE. The CDR3 is 16 amino acids. V lost 4 bases and J lost 2, with 16 bases in between. CDR3 protein: CASSPRRQMPYNEQFF. The DNA for the CDR3 is TGTGCCAGCAGCCCCAGAAGACAGATGCCCTACAATGAGCAGTTCTTC.